The 22 T cell receptor beta chains reported below all come from one sample, sequenced in a study of glioma-infiltrating T cells (dated by TCRdb to 2016 to 2017). Reads for this sample came from an Illumina MiSeq. The iRepertoire nested amplicon-rescue multiplex PCR (arm-PCR) platform was used to amplify TCR alpha and beta CDR3 regions from RNA. Using fastp trimming at Q25 and MiXCR clonotype assembly, TCRdb reanalyzed the public sequencing data and kept in-frame beta chains. Every distinct CDR3 protein forms one entry, paired with its most common genes and DNA. Counted in this sample were 95,000 to 110,000 distinct CDR3 sequences; less than 30% of them appeared once. The ten largest account for about 40% of the sample. Sequencing input: glioma tissue, nonneoplastic brain tissue, or PBMCs (not recorded which). The receptor source for this set is a human donor with low-grade glioma or glioblastoma, undergoing nonglioma brain surgery, or in good health (not recorded which).

At least ten counts were recorded for this clonotype. The chain employs TRBV6-2 or TRBV6-3 and TRBJ2-1; 8 nucleotides align to TRBD1. The ends lost 3 bases at V and 9 bases at J; junction bases unmatched: 7. The germline V gene has CDR1 MNHEY and CDR2 SVGEGT. The CDR3 sequence is 14 residues long. As DNA, the CDR3 is TGTGCCAGCAGTTATTCCAGGGGGCGAGGTGAGCAGTTCTTC. Translating gives CASSYSRGRGEQFF.

Notes on this clonotype: Relative to the germline gene, one junction end is altered; a read error may explain this. The chain carries TRBV7-2 and TRBJ2-7, with 9 bases lining up with TRBD2. The CDR3 length is 14 residues. In germline, CDR1 is SGHTA, CDR2 FQGNSA. The CDR3 nucleotides are TGTGTCAGCATCCAACTAGCGGGTATCTACGAGCAGTACTTC. This encodes CVSIQLAGIYEQYF. The full variable domain, rest sourced from reference TRBV7-2 and TRBJ2-7, is GAGVSQSPSNKVTEKGKDVELRCDPISGHTALYWYRQSLGQGLEFLIYFQGNSAPDKSGLPSDRFSAERTGGSVSTLTIQRTQQEDSAVYLCVSIQLAGIYEQYFGPGTRLTVT.

This clonotype has only a few counts. This sequence joins TRBV7-2 and TRBJ1-5; the match to TRBD1 covers 10 bases. The germline V gene encodes CDR1 SGHTA and CDR2 FQGNSA. This CDR3 region has 15 residues. The V gene end was trimmed by 6 bases and the J gene end by 3 bases; junction bases not matched to a gene: 5. CDR3 protein: CASRGGTGVNQPQHF. The CDR3 DNA reads TGTGCCAGCAGAGGTGGGACAGGGGTCAATCAGCCCCAGCATTTT.

This clonotype was seen many times. The chain employs TRBV25-1 and TRBJ1-6, with D possibly matching TRBD1 (6 bases). Germline loops: CDR1 MGHDK, CDR2 SYGVNS. The CDR3 consists of 14 residues. With 10 bases removed from V and 4 bases from J, the gap between germline ends came to 14 bases. Written as DNA, the CDR3 is TGTGCCACCCAGCAAGGACAGTATAATTCACCCCTCCACTTT. Translated: CATQQGQYNSPLHF.

This clonotype has at least ten counts. The chain joins TRBV6-6 to TRBJ1-6; perhaps TRBD1 as D (5 bases). With 2 bases removed from V and 10 bases from J, the gap between germline ends came to 12 bases. This CDR3 contains 14 residues. Germline CDR1 MNHNY, CDR2 SVGAGI (reference sequence). The CDR3 DNA sequence: TGTGCCAGCAGTTACGAGGGGATGAGATCACCCCTCCACTTT. Translating it yields CASSYEGMRSPLHF.

This clonotype was detected many times. The V and J genes are TRBV20-1 and TRBJ2-7; TRBD1 might be the D (6 bases). Germline CDR1 is DFQATT and CDR2 is SNEGSKA (reference sequence). Between the trimmed V and J ends, which lost 6 bases and 3 bases, there was a span of 12 bases. This CDR3 is built from 12 residues. CDR3 sequence (DNA): TGCAGTGCCTCACAGGGTAACTACGAGCAGTACTTC. Translation gives CSASQGNYEQYF.

This sequence joins TRBV29-1 and TRBJ1-1, with 9 bases aligning to TRBD1. The CDR3 consists of 13 residues. Germline V gene lookup returns CDR1 SQVTM and CDR2 ANQGSEA. The V gene end was trimmed by 6 bases and the J gene end by 4 bases; junction bases not matched to a gene: 6. CDR3 protein: CSVSDRGITEAFF. CDR3 coding DNA: TGCAGCGTCTCCGACAGGGGGATCACTGAAGCTTTCTTT.

This clonotype was recorded many times. The rearrangement links TRBV14 to TRBJ2-5, with D hard to call. Germline assignment: CDR1 SGHDN and CDR2 FVKESK. This CDR3 comprises 12 residues. The germline V and J ends were trimmed by 2 bases and 1 base, with 2 bases remaining between them. The CDR3 loop is CASSQFQETQYF. The CDR3 nucleotides read TGTGCCAGCAGCCAATTCCAAGAGACCCAGTACTTC.

The table lists this clonotype with many counts. The CDR3 is CASSPAGGFNHEQYF. The CDR3 DNA reads as TGTGCCAGCAGTCCCGCAGGGGGTTTTAACCACGAGCAGTACTTC. The V gene is TRBV28, the J gene TRBJ2-7; 7 bases map to TRBD1. V lost 5 bases and J lost 5; bases outside the gene matches: 12. The CDR3 loop spans 15 amino acids. CDR1 MDHEN and CDR2 SYDVKM come from the germline V gene.

The J gene is TRBJ2-3, the V gene TRBV5-6, with a possible D match to TRBD2 (5 bases). V was clipped by 4 bases and J by 1 base, with 13 bases between them. This CDR3 region has 15 residues. Germline CDR1 reads SGHDT; CDR2 reads YYEEEE. The CDR3 DNA sequence: TGTGCCAGCAGCCTCAACCCGCGGGGCACAGATACGCAGTATTTT. This translates into CASSLNPRGTDTQYF. Complete variable domain (other parts from reference TRBV5-6 and TRBJ2-3): DAGVTQSPTHLIKTRGQQVTLRCSPKSGHDTVSWYQQALGQGPQFIFQYYEEEERQRGNFPDRFSGHQFPNYSSELNVNALLLGDSALYLCASSLNPRGTDTQYFGPGTRLTVL.

Of note for this clonotype: The junction and the germline gene differ at one end; a read error may be behind it. The chain combines TRBV7-3 with TRBJ2-3, with 8 positions matching TRBD1. Per the germline V gene, CDR1 is SGHTA and CDR2 is FQGTGA. The length of the CDR3 is 14 residues. The CDR3 nucleotides are TGTGCCGGCAGCCCGGGACAGGTTGAAGATACGCAGTATTTT. Its translation: CAGSPGQVEDTQYF.

This clonotype was seen repeatedly, ten times or more. V gene TRBV7-2 combines with J gene TRBJ2-2; TRBD2 agrees at 8 bases. This CDR3 has 16 residues. Trimming cost V 2 bases and J 4 bases; bases outside gene matches: 6. The V gene's germline CDR1 is SGHTA and CDR2 FQGNSA. Here the CDR3 DNA reads TGTGCCAGCAGCTTAAACGGGGGGGCCATCACCGGGGAGCTGTTTTTT. Encoded protein: CASSLNGGAITGELFF.

The sample holds many counts of this clonotype. The chain has TRBV6-1 and TRBJ1-3; TRBD1 agrees at 7 bases. CDR1 is MNHNS and CDR2 is SASEGT in the germline V gene. V lost 4 bases to trimming and J lost 1 base; unmatched junction nucleotides: 4. This CDR3 has 15 residues. This CDR3 reads CASSGQGLSGNTIYF. CDR3 bases: TGTGCCAGCAGTGGACAGGGTCTTTCTGGAAACACCATATATTTT.

This clonotype was counted ten times or more. The chain carries TRBV7-6 and TRBJ1-1; possible D gene TRBD1, 5 bases. V was trimmed by 7 bases and J by 1 base, leaving 16 bases between them. The germline CDR1 and CDR2 sequences are SGHVS and FNYEAQ. The CDR3 runs 15 residues. CDR3 region: CASTHLGVANTEAFF. DNA for the CDR3: TGTGCCAGCACCCATTTAGGGGTGGCGAACACTGAAGCTTTCTTT.

This clonotype has only one observation. The CDR3 end shows no conserved phenylalanine or tryptophan, and so a read error is likely. The chain combines TRBV5-5 with TRBJ2-2; D not resolved. The CDR3 sequence is 12 residues long. Germline CDR1 is SGHKS and CDR2 is YYEKEE (reference sequence). The V and J ends lost 4 bases and 1 base respectively, with 2 bases between them. CDR3 sequence reads: CASSRNTGELFL. CDR3 sequence (DNA): TGTGCCAGCAGCCGGAACACCGGGGAGCTGTTTCTT.

Concerning this clonotype itself: A much more abundant neighbour one base away suggests this may be a read error. V usage is TRBV3-1 and J usage is TRBJ2-3; maybe TRBD2 (6 bases). Germline assignment: CDR1 LGHDT and CDR2 YNNKEL (reference sequence). The CDR3 has 15 residues. V shed 3 bases and J shed 2 bases, with 12 bases lying between them. CDR3 amino acids: CASSHGGDPTDTQYF. CDR3 nucleotides: TGTGCCAGCAGCCACGGAGGGGATCCCACAGATACGCAGTATTTT.

This clonotype was seen a few times. DNA for the CDR3: TGTGCCAGCGGAACTGGGGATCTTGGCTACACCTTC. Translation: CASGTGDLGYTF. The chain is built from TRBV2 and TRBJ1-2; D is unresolved. V was pared by 8 bases and J by 7 bases, with 14 bases between. This CDR3 region has 12 residues. CDR1 is SNHLY, CDR2 FYNNEI, per germline.

On this clonotype itself: The germline gene is not matched at one end of the junction; a read error may be the cause. This chain connects TRBV5-1 to TRBJ2-3; 7 nucleotides align to TRBD2. CDR1 and CDR2 from the germline V gene are SGHRS and YFSETQ. The length of the CDR3 is 15 residues. The CDR3: CASSLAGEGTDTQYF. DNA of the CDR3: TGCGCCAGCAGCTTGGCGGGGGAGGGCACAGATACGCAATATTTT.

This clonotype has at least ten counts. The chain's CDR3 is CASSPRGPGYTF. The CDR3 bases are TGTGCCAGCAGTCCCAGGGGGCCTGGCTACACCTTC. V gene TRBV28 combines with J gene TRBJ1-2; 8 nucleotides match TRBD1. The length of the CDR3 is 12 residues. Germline CDR1 MDHEN, CDR2 SYDVKM. Unmatched junction bases numbered 3, after V lost 5 bases and J lost 7 bases.

The chain is built from TRBV20-1 and TRBJ1-5; D might be TRBD1 (5 bases). This CDR3 comprises 13 residues. Germline-derived CDR1 and CDR2 are DFQATT and SNEGSKA (reference sequence). V was trimmed by 5 bases and J by 8 bases, leaving 16 bases between them. CDR3 sequence (DNA): TGCAGTGCTCCCCCGGGGGGGGGGGAGCCCCAGCATTTT. This encodes CSAPPGGGEPQHF.

In its sample, this clonotype was seen a few times. The chain couples TRBV3-1 to TRBJ1-2; D is unclear. V shed 0 bases and J shed 6 bases, with 23 bases lying between them. There are 18 residues in the CDR3. Germline-derived CDR1 and CDR2 are LGHDT and YNNKEL (reference sequence). DNA for the CDR3: TGTGCCAGCAGCCAAGATAACCTTCGACGGCCCCTCCTGGATGGCTACACCTTC. It yields the protein CASSQDNLRRPLLDGYTF.

Points on this clonotype: A much bigger clone sits one base away, suggesting this may be a read error. The chain carries TRBV25-1 and TRBJ2-7; no definite D call. Germline-derived CDR1 and CDR2 are MGHDK and SYGVNS. This CDR3 contains 13 residues. Trimming stripped 4 bases from V and 6 bases from J, with 13 bases between. In DNA form, the CDR3 reads TGTGCCAGCAGTGGTCCTTTGTATTGCGAGCAGTACTTC. This sequence encodes CASSGPLYCEQYF.